This record covers a single T cell receptor (beta chain). The antigen remains undetermined. V lost 0 bases to trimming and J lost 4 bases, with 15 bases between them. There are 16 residues in the CDR3. Per the germline V gene, CDR1 is LGHNA and CDR2 is YNFKEQ. It was with 60 Vbeta and 13 Jbeta primers that the PCR ran. Profiling relied on immunoSEQ multiplex PCR, and the TCRdb table lists in-frame clones only, not all of them. The sample records 130,000 to 150,000 clones, almost 80% being singletons. This record comes from a study of cytomegalovirus exposure and HLA in healthy donors. The overall study: Counted in an early data release were about 80 million unique TCRs from HLA-typed donors.

Whole-study findings and limits: Later analysis reportedly placed an Asian-associated ancestry cluster below the roughly 690-donor mean in N-insertions. Rare TCR sequences predominated, though certain public TCRs were found in many donors. Cytomegalovirus status, reportedly, was diagnosed with high specificity and sensitivity by the classifier.

The sequencing input was PBMCs. This sequence originates from a woman aged 35 to 49 in good health and CMV-seropositive. This chain links TRBV4-2 with TRBJ2-5, with D possibly matching TRBD2 (6 bases). In DNA, the CDR3 is TGTGCCAGCAGCCAAGACGGGGCGGGGACGGGAGAGACCCAGTACTTC. Translating it yields CASSQDGAGTGETQYF.